The 5 T cell receptor beta chains presented below share a single source sample, sequenced in a study of blood T cell repertoires in COVID-19. The table came from immunoSEQ multiplex PCR; TCRdb's copy has only in-frame clones and leaves some out. The sample has under 300,000 clones, roughly 89% seen once. Input material: peripheral blood. These TCRs come from a man aged 45-65 years with acute or convalescent COVID-19.

This clone was detected a few times. V is TRBV3-1 (or the pseudogene TRBV3-2) and J is TRBJ1-1; D is perhaps TRBD1 (6 bases). In germline, CDR1 is LGHDT, CDR2 YNNKEL (reference sequence). The ends were cut back, 4 bases at V and 4 bases at J, with 13 bases in the middle. The length of the CDR3 is 14 residues. CDR3 bases: TGTGCCAGCAGCCGTCAGGGGATGCCCACTGAAGCTTTCTTT. Translated: CASSRQGMPTEAFF.

This clone showed up just once. The CDR3 sequence: CASSYSGADTQYF. In nucleotides, the CDR3 is TGTGCCAGCAGTTACTCAGGAGCGGATACGCAGTATTTT. The chain carries TRBV6-5 and TRBJ2-3; D unclear. Trimming shortened V by 0 bases and J by 6 bases, and 7 bases separated the two germline ends. This CDR3 is 13 amino acids long. Germline V gives CDR1 MNHEY, CDR2 SVGAGI.

The chain couples TRBV11-2 to TRBJ1-1; no definite D call. The CDR3 is made up of 14 amino acids. In germline, CDR1 is SGHAT, CDR2 FQNNGV. V gave up 3 bases and J gave up 6 bases, with 14 bases separating them. CDR3 residues: CASSFNFASAEAFF. CDR3 nucleotide sequence: TGTGCCAGCAGCTTTAATTTCGCCAGCGCTGAAGCTTTCTTT.

This clone came up many times. The gene calls are TRBV2 and TRBJ1-5; 8 bases agree with TRBD1. This CDR3 comprises 15 residues. The J segment lost 2 bases and the V segment lost 7 bases, leaving 7 bases of the junction unmatched. CDR1 and CDR2 from the germline V gene are SNHLY and FYNNEI. The DNA for the CDR3 is TGTGCCAGCAAAGTAGAGACAGGGGGCAATCAGCCCCAGCATTTT. It codes for CASKVETGGNQPQHF.

This chain links TRBV9 with TRBJ2-1, with 8 bases that match TRBD2. CDR1 and CDR2 (germline): SGDLS, YYNGEE. The CDR3 sequence is 16 residues long. Trimming took 0 bases from V and 3 from J; bases not matched to a gene: 5. CDR3 residues: CASSVGASGYYNEQFF. The CDR3 nucleotides read TGTGCCAGCAGCGTAGGCGCTAGCGGGTACTACAATGAGCAGTTCTTC. The complete variable domain, with remaining parts taken from reference TRBV9 and TRBJ2-1, reads DSGVTQTPKHLITATGQRVTLRCSPRSGDLSVYWYQQSLDQGLQFLIQYYNGEERAKGNILERFSAQQFPDLHSELNLSSLELGDSALYFCASSVGASGYYNEQFFGPGTRLTVL.